The 29 T cell receptor beta chains in this list originate from one sample, sequenced in a study of T cells in Graves' hyperthyroidism and ophthalmopathy. RNA transcripts provided the source from which TCR beta CDR3 regions were amplified. HTBI primers were employed in a first-round RT-PCR of the TCR CDR3. TCRdb called the multiplex PCR reads again in MiXCR, with one record for every CDR3 protein. The sample consists of fewer than 350,000 distinct CDR3 sequences, roughly 15% of them appearing once. The sample taken for sequencing was blood. Source of these receptors: a woman in her 50s with Graves' hyperthyroidism that later progressed to Graves' ophthalmopathy.

This clonotype was seen more than once but under ten times. The chain combines TRBV5-4 with TRBJ2-5; a possible D gene is TRBD2 (6 bases). The V end lost 4 bases, the J end lost 5 bases, and 15 bases lay between the germline ends. The CDR3 is 14 amino acids. Germline values: CDR1 SGHNT, CDR2 YYREEE (reference sequence). The CDR3 is CASSPEGRGETQYF. The CDR3 nucleotides are TGTGCCAGCAGCCCGGAGGGCCGGGGGGAGACCCAGTACTTC.

This clonotype was observed many times. The chain joins TRBV20-1 to TRBJ1-1; D is undetermined. The V gene lost 0 bases and the J gene lost 3 bases, with 11 bases spanning the gap. CDR1 and CDR2 from the germline V gene are DFQATT and SNEGSKA (reference sequence). The CDR3 runs to 14 residues. DNA of the CDR3: TGCAGTGCTAGAGATCTCCTTGGGGACACTGAAGCTTTCTTT. Translating it yields CSARDLLGDTEAFF.

This clonotype was observed many times. V usage is TRBV29-1 and J usage is TRBJ2-3; the match to TRBD1 covers 8 bases. CDR1 is SQVTM and CDR2 is ANQGSEA in the germline V gene. V gave up 8 bases and J gave up 2 bases; unmatched junction bases: 6. The CDR3 is 13 residues long. CDR3 bases: TGCAGCATCGACAGGGGTAACACAGATACGCAGTATTTT. Residues: CSIDRGNTDTQYF.

This clonotype was picked up many times. V gene TRBV3-1 combines with J gene TRBJ2-3; no reliable D call. Per germline, CDR1 LGHDT and CDR2 YNNKEL (reference sequence). CDR3 size: 14 residues. V lost 0 bases and J lost 4, with 8 bases in between. The CDR3 reads CASSQDLRADTQYF. In DNA, the CDR3 is TGTGCCAGCAGCCAAGATCTCCGGGCAGATACGCAGTATTTT.

This clonotype was detected ten times or more. The chain has TRBV10-3 and TRBJ2-1; D possibly corresponds to TRBD1 (6 bases). CDR3 length: 16 residues. The germline CDR1 and CDR2 sequences are ENHRY and SYGVKD. With 5 bases removed from V and 0 bases from J, the gap between germline ends came to 14 bases. Here the CDR3 reads CAISRQEISSYNEQFF. In DNA form, the CDR3 reads TGTGCCATCAGTCGACAGGAGATAAGCTCCTACAATGAGCAGTTCTTC.

This clonotype was picked up many times. This chain connects TRBV3-1 to TRBJ2-1; the match to TRBD2 covers 10 bases. The CDR3 covers 20 residues. The germline V gene encodes CDR1 LGHDT and CDR2 YNNKEL (reference sequence). V lost 0 bases to trimming and J lost 1 base; unmatched junction nucleotides: 12. The CDR3 protein is CASSQDLLMEREGSYNEQFF. DNA for the CDR3: TGTGCCAGCAGCCAAGATCTTCTCATGGAGCGGGAGGGTTCCTACAATGAGCAGTTCTTC.

Ten or more counts support this clonotype. The chain has TRBV7-3 and TRBJ2-1; no reliable D call. Germline values: CDR1 SGHTA, CDR2 FQGTGA. Trimming removed 1 base at V and 4 bases at J, with 8 bases between. This CDR3 has 14 amino acids. CDR3 region: CASSLNPGYNEQFF. CDR3 in DNA: TGTGCCAGCAGCTTAAATCCAGGATACAATGAGCAGTTCTTC.

This clonotype was seen repeatedly, ten times or more. V usage is TRBV5-1 and J usage is TRBJ1-3, with no clear D. V was trimmed by 0 bases and J by 0 bases, leaving 4 bases between them. The V gene's germline CDR1 is SGHRS and CDR2 YFSETQ. The CDR3 has 14 amino acids. The CDR3 coding sequence is TGCGCCAGCAGCTTGGGGGACTCTGGAAACACCATATATTTT. It codes for CASSLGDSGNTIYF.

In this sample, this clonotype turned up a few times. The chain employs TRBV9 and TRBJ1-1, with D possibly matching TRBD1 (5 bases). The CDR3 loop spans 15 amino acids. CDR1 SGDLS and CDR2 YYNGEE come from the germline V gene. V was trimmed by 0 bases and J by 0 bases, leaving 9 bases between them. CDR3 region: CASSVGIGVNTEAFF. CDR3 nucleotides: TGTGCCAGCAGCGTAGGGATAGGGGTGAACACTGAAGCTTTCTTT.

This clonotype was recorded many times. The chain recombines TRBV7-3 with TRBJ1-1; 7 nucleotides agree with TRBD1. Germline CDR1 is SGHTA and CDR2 is FQGTGA. Germline trimming cut 1 base from V and 1 base from J; bases unmatched to any gene: 3. The CDR3 covers 15 residues. The CDR3 region has the DNA TGTGCCAGCAGCTTAAGTGGGGACAGGAACACTGAAGCTTTCTTT. Residues: CASSLSGDRNTEAFF.

The chain joins TRBV7-3 to TRBJ2-7, with D unresolved. Germline V gene sequence: CDR1 SGHTA, CDR2 FQGTGA. V lost 5 bases, J lost 3 bases, and 11 bases lay in between. This CDR3 region has 13 residues. The CDR3 DNA is TGTGCCAGCAGCCCTGCGGATAGCTACGAGCAGTACTTC. It encodes CASSPADSYEQYF.

The V call is TRBV3-1, the J call TRBJ2-7; TRBD2 agrees at 8 bases. The CDR3 runs 17 residues. Germline CDR1 LGHDT, CDR2 YNNKEL (reference sequence). The J segment lost 0 bases and the V segment lost 8 bases, leaving 15 bases of the junction unmatched. The DNA for the CDR3 is TGTGCCAGCTCTCGGGCGGTTATGACTAGCGCCTCCTACGAGCAGTACTTC. Translation: CASSRAVMTSASYEQYF.

This chain links TRBV9 with TRBJ2-5; D not certain. Deletions cut 3 bases from V and 2 bases from J, with 11 bases between. This CDR3 region has 14 residues. Germline V gives CDR1 SGDLS, CDR2 YYNGEE. In DNA form, the CDR3 reads TGTGCCAGCAGCGCCGCGGTAGAACAAGAGACCCAGTACTTC. It yields the protein CASSAAVEQETQYF.

This clonotype was counted a few times. The chain employs TRBV19 and TRBJ2-7; a possible D gene is TRBD2 (5 bases). Germline CDR1 reads LNHDA; CDR2 reads SQIVND (reference sequence). Trimming removed 3 bases from V and 3 bases from J, with 18 bases in between. This CDR3 spans 16 amino acids. The CDR3 protein is CASSIGKGDGFYEQYF. Here the CDR3 DNA reads TGTGCCAGTAGTATCGGAAAGGGAGACGGTTTCTACGAGCAGTACTTC.

This clonotype was seen repeatedly, ten times or more. This sequence joins TRBV30 and TRBJ1-5, with D possibly being TRBD1 (5 bases). Germline V lookup: CDR1 GTSNPN, CDR2 SVGIG (reference sequence). The CDR3 is 14 residues long. Trimming cost V 2 bases and J 3 bases, with 11 bases left between them. CDR3 residues: CAWSRGRSNQPQHF. The CDR3, as DNA: TGTGCCTGGAGTCGGGGACGGTCCAATCAGCCCCAGCATTTT.

This chain uses TRBV25-1 with TRBJ1-6, with D unresolved. From germline, CDR1 is MGHDK and CDR2 SYGVNS. The CDR3 is made up of 15 amino acids. The V end was cut by 1 base, the J end by 2 bases, with 6 bases between. DNA for the CDR3: TGTGCCAGCAGTGAATTGCGGACCTATAATTCACCCCTCCACTTT. Residues: CASSELRTYNSPLHF.

The sample holds a few counts of this clonotype. The chain couples TRBV5-1 to TRBJ2-7; 7 bases line up with TRBD2. After removal of 1 base from V and 5 bases from J, the junction contained 9 bases not matched to a gene. This CDR3 comprises 15 residues. Germline V gives CDR1 SGHRS, CDR2 YFSETQ. CDR3 residues: CASSLMGGSEDEQYF. Written as DNA, the CDR3 is TGCGCCAGCAGCTTGATGGGGGGGAGTGAAGACGAGCAGTACTTC.

The sample holds many counts of this clonotype. V gene TRBV30 combines with J gene TRBJ1-2, with a possible D match to TRBD1 (6 bases). In germline, CDR1 is GTSNPN, CDR2 SVGIG (reference sequence). Trimming removed 2 bases at V and 8 bases at J, with 15 bases between. The CDR3 is made up of 13 amino acids. CDR3 sequence (DNA): TGTGCCTGGAGTAGGGGGACCATTGGGGGCTACACCTTC. This sequence encodes CAWSRGTIGGYTF.

This clonotype has only a few counts. A much larger clone sits a single nucleotide away, making a read error possible. The chain recombines TRBV3-1 with TRBJ1-3, with D perhaps matching TRBD1 (6 bases). The CDR3 is made up of 15 amino acids. Germline V gene sequence: CDR1 LGHDT, CDR2 YNNKEL (reference sequence). V was shortened by 3 bases and J by 2 bases, with 11 bases between the two germline ends. In DNA, the CDR3 is TGTGCCAGCAGCCAGCTCAGGGGCGCTGGAAACACCATATATTTT. Residues: CASSQLRGAGNTIYF.

This clonotype was picked up many times. The V and J genes are TRBV30 and TRBJ1-4, with D maybe TRBD1 (5 bases). The V end lost 0 bases, the J end lost 3 bases, and 11 bases lay between the germline ends. Germline assignment: CDR1 GTSNPN and CDR2 SVGIG (reference sequence). The CDR3 has 15 amino acids. CDR3: CAWSVRDRPNEKLFF. CDR3 coding DNA: TGTGCCTGGAGTGTCCGGGACCGCCCTAATGAAAAACTGTTTTTT.

This clonotype occurred many times. The rearrangement links TRBV3-1 to TRBJ2-2; TRBD1 aligns across 10 bases. Trimming cost V 4 bases and J 8 bases; bases outside gene matches: 4. From germline, CDR1 is LGHDT and CDR2 YNNKEL (reference sequence). The CDR3 totals 14 residues. The CDR3 region is CASSRDRGSGELFF. In DNA, the CDR3 is TGTGCCAGCAGCCGGGACAGGGGATCAGGGGAGCTGTTTTTT.

Only a few counts were recorded for this clonotype. The V and J genes are TRBV4-1 and TRBJ1-2; the match to TRBD1 covers 8 bases. CDR3 length equals 14 residues. With V trimmed by 3 bases and J by 3 bases, 3 bases remained unmatched. CDR1 and CDR2 (germline): MGHRA, YSYEKL. CDR3 in amino acids: CASSHRDRHYGYTF. CDR3 nucleotide sequence: TGCGCCAGCAGCCATCGGGACAGGCACTATGGCTACACCTTC.

This clonotype was picked up many times. This sequence joins TRBV27 and TRBJ1-5; TRBD1 aligns across 9 bases. CDR1 is MNHEY, CDR2 SMNVEV, per germline (reference sequence). J lost 3 bases, V lost 5 bases, and 11 bases had no gene match. CDR3 size: 17 residues. The CDR3 region is CASSPGGTGLLNQPQHF. CDR3 DNA: TGTGCCAGCAGTCCGGGGGGGACAGGGCTTCTCAATCAGCCCCAGCATTTT.

This clonotype has a count of ten or more. The chain carries TRBV2 and TRBJ1-2; D unresolved. Trimming took 4 bases from V and 7 from J, leaving 10 bases between them. This CDR3 comprises 12 residues. Germline lookup yields CDR1 SNHLY and CDR2 FYNNEI. The CDR3 sequence: CASSVKPTGYTF. CDR3 nucleotide sequence: TGTGCCAGCAGTGTAAAGCCCACTGGCTACACCTTC. The entire variable domain, with the rest obtained from reference TRBV2 and TRBJ1-2, is as follows: EPEVTQTPSHQVTQMGQEVILRCVPISNHLYFYWYRQILGQKVEFLVSFYNNEISEKSEIFDDQFSVERPDGSNFTLKIRSTKLEDSAMYFCASSVKPTGYTFGSGTRLTVV.

This clonotype was seen at least ten times. The chain employs TRBV7-9 and TRBJ1-1; tentatively, D is TRBD1 (6 bases). Germline V gene sequence: CDR1 SEHNR, CDR2 FQNEAQ (reference sequence). Trimming shortened V by 3 bases and J by 5 bases, and 10 bases separated the two germline ends. The CDR3 has 13 residues. The CDR3 DNA reads TGTGCCAGCAGCTTGCAGCAGGGGACTGAAGCTTTCTTT. Translation gives CASSLQQGTEAFF. Full variable domain (remainder filled in from reference TRBV7-9 and TRBJ1-1): DTGVSQNPRHKITKRGQNVTFRCDPISEHNRLYWYRQTLGQGPEFLTYFQNEAQLEKSRLLSDRFSAERPKGSFSTLEIQRTEQGDSAMYLCASSLQQGTEAFFGQGTRLTVV.

A note on this clonotype: A much bigger clone sits one base away, suggesting this may be a read error. CDR3 coding DNA: TGCGCCAGCAGCTTGTCGACGGACCTTAACGGGGAGCCGTTTTTT. The encoded protein is CASSLSTDLNGEPFF. The chain employs TRBV5-1 and TRBJ2-2; tentatively, D is TRBD2 (5 bases). Germline CDR1 and CDR2: SGHRS and YFSETQ. The CDR3 spans 15 residues.

The chain couples TRBV7-9 to TRBJ1-2; 7 bases agree with TRBD1. CDR1 SEHNR and CDR2 FQNEAQ come from the germline V gene (reference sequence). V shed 5 bases and J 5 bases; nucleotides not matched to a gene: 11. This CDR3 comprises 15 residues. In nucleotides, the CDR3 is TGTGCCAGCAGCCTCGGGACAGCCGACGTTTATGGCTACACCTTC. Translating it yields CASSLGTADVYGYTF.

This clonotype was seen many times. The chain employs TRBV5-1 and TRBJ2-7, with D perhaps TRBD1 (6 bases). CDR3 length: 13 amino acids. With 6 bases removed from V and 7 bases from J, the gap between germline ends came to 17 bases. The germline gives CDR1 SGHRS, CDR2 YFSETQ. The CDR3 DNA reads as TGCGCCAGCACCGCAGGGGAAGGTGGAGAGCAGTACTTC. Translating gives CASTAGEGGEQYF.

The chain combines TRBV6-2 or TRBV6-3 with TRBJ1-6; 8 bases fit TRBD1. V lost 5 bases, J lost 6 bases, and 9 bases stayed unmatched. The germline gives CDR1 MNHEY, CDR2 SVGEGT. The CDR3 runs 16 residues. The CDR3 DNA sequence: TGTGCCAGCAGTCCCCGGGACAGGAGGTTTAATTCACCCCTCCACTTT. Its translation is CASSPRDRRFNSPLHF.